This note documents a single T cell receptor (beta chain) sequence. This clone was counted between two and nine times. Its antigen specificity is not known. It has no much larger one-base neighbor in the sample; base qualities were not kept. The entry originates in a study of blood T cell repertoires in COVID-19 (dated by TCRdb to about 2020). Broadly, across the study: The collaborator samples originated in the United States, Italy and Spain and spanned the acute and convalescent phases of COVID-19. The prospective study material was composed of cDNA or gDNA derived from T cells, B-cell-depleted T cells, or PBMCs. Deeply sampled blood TCRbeta repertoires from subjects exposed to, actively infected with, or recovered from COVID-19 were included in the dataset. The repertoires were released in a freely available public database intended as a resource for research on the immune response to SARS-CoV-2. Samples came from the ongoing ImmuneRACE study (first 160 participants) plus 1,254 subjects from 6 global collaborators. The sample metadata nearly always contained a de-identified subject ID, COVID-19 status, age in years and sex. HLA class I and class II types, where available, came from metadata supplied by the sample provider rather than from assay-based typing.

TCRbeta CDR3 regions were amplified from genomic DNA by means of the immunoSEQ Assay, a bias-controlled multiplex PCR. Processing in the source paper ran as follows. Nucleated cell counts per sample were estimated from amplification of reference gene primers within the assay. To quantify the absolute abundance of each unique TCRbeta CDR3 rearrangement, sequence reads were collapsed and filtered. For each sample, productive Simpson clonality was calculated as the square root of Simpson's diversity index over productive rearrangements. The clones in this table, taken by TCRdb from immuneACCESS, are in-frame only. Not every clone is retained; where verified, under half of the shortfall comes from an unresolved V gene, and the cause of the rest is unknown. V and J calls and clone size are given by that table; D and trimming were obtained from the DNA. The sample records under 100,000 clones, around 90% of which are singletons. The ten largest account for around 8% of the sample.

The collaborating institutions used their own protocols to collect whole blood in K2EDTA tubes. For TCRbeta analysis, collaborators shipped samples in one of three forms: frozen whole blood, isolated PBMCs, or DNA extracted from either of those sample types. What the work shows at the level of the full study, not this receptor alone: Clinical and demographic metadata were provided uncurated, with the amount varying by source and participant.

Sequencing was done on a sample of peripheral blood. This sequence was found in a young man with acute or convalescent COVID-19.

The CDR3 region reads CASGDRPLHEQYF. Here is the DNA: TGTGCCAGCGGGGACAGGCCGCTCCACGAGCAGTACTTC. The chain couples TRBV7-9 to TRBJ2-7; 8 of the junction bases match TRBD1. Trimming removed 8 bases from V and 5 bases from J; the gene matches leave 8 bases unexplained. The CDR3 runs 13 amino acids, cysteine and phenylalanine included. Kept here is only the CDR3 DNA, which spans 39 bases and is read in frame from base 1. The germline V gene (reference sequence) provides CDR1 SEHNR and CDR2 FQNEAQ. Joined to the reference TRBV7-9 and TRBJ2-7 proteins, this CDR3 gives the full variable domain: DTGVSQNPRHKITKRGQNVTFRCDPISEHNRLYWYRQTLGQGPEFLTYFQNEAQLEKSRLLSDRFSAERPKGSFSTLEIQRTEQGDSAMYLCASGDRPLHEQYFGPGTRLTVT.